A selection of T cell receptor beta chains follows, all from one sample in a study of Ad26.COV2.S vaccination and SARS-CoV-2 variants. Here immunoSEQ multiplex PCR was the method, and the copy in TCRdb shows in-frame clones only, minus some. The sample comprises hundreds of thousands of clones, about 91% of which are singletons, and over 2% rests with the top ten. This sample comprised peripheral blood, obtained in a trial of Ad26.COV2.S vaccine versus placebo. The origin of the receptors is a person between 18 and 60 years old who received the Ad26.COV2.S COVID-19 vaccine or a placebo. The CDR3 runs from the conserved cysteine through the conserved F or W. A D gene is named only where the DNA matches it firmly. Expanded clones get a size class; other rows say once, few or many, or leave the size out.

V	D	J	size	CDR3	DNA
TRBV5-1	TRBD2	TRBJ2-3	few	CASSDGLAGVSTDTQYF	TGCGCCAGCAGCGATGGCCTAGCGGGAGTTAGCACAGATACGCAGTATTTT
TRBV7-2	.	TRBJ1-1	.	CASSLVGGLNTEAFF	TGTGCCAGCAGCTTAGTCGGGGGATTGAACACTGAAGCTTTCTTT
TRBV7-8	.	TRBJ2-1	few	CASSSYLVGATGNEQFF	TGTGCCAGCAGCTCATACCTTGTCGGAGCTACAGGCAATGAGCAGTTCTTC
TRBV12-3/TRBV12-4	.	TRBJ2-2	.	CASTPSTGELFF	TGTGCCAGCACCCCCTCCACCGGGGAGCTGTTTTTT
TRBV7-2	.	TRBJ2-7	.	CASSPREYYEQYF	TGTGCCAGCAGCCCCCGAGAATACTACGAGCAGTACTTC
TRBV6-4	.	TRBJ2-4	.	CASSDCLLAGGGKNIQYF	TGTGCCAGCAGTGACTGCCTACTCGCAGGAGGGGGCAAAAACATTCAGTACTTC
TRBV6-2/TRBV6-3	.	TRBJ2-5	.	CASSYMTRGTQYF	TGTGCCAGCAGTTACATGACGAGGGGGACCCAGTACTTC
TRBV2	TRBD2	TRBJ2-1	once	CASSGGRQFF	TGTGCCAGCAGCGGGGGGAGACAGTTCTTC
TRBV27	.	TRBJ2-5	.	CASSRLPMPEETQYF	TGTGCCAGCTCCCGACTGCCGATGCCTGAAGAGACCCAGTACTTC
TRBV4-2	.	TRBJ1-5	.	CASSQEGRNNQPQHF	TGTGCCAGCAGCCAAGAAGGGCGGAACAATCAGCCCCAGCATTTT
TRBV28	TRBD1	TRBJ2-5	.	CASSPRFAGRDREKTQYF	TGTGCCAGCAGCCCACGGTTCGCGGGCAGGGACAGGGAAAAGACCCAGTACTTC
TRBV28	TRBD2	TRBJ2-1	.	CASSPPGGAGGGSVSGEQFF	TGTGCCAGCAGTCCCCCCGGCGGAGCGGGGGGCGGGTCGGTTTCAGGTGAGCAGTTCTTC
TRBV19	.	TRBJ1-2	once	CASSIEQGLEGYTF	TGTGCCAGTAGTATAGAGCAGGGTCTGGAGGGCTACACCTTC
TRBV3-1/TRBV3-2	.	TRBJ2-2	.	CASSQRDFNTGELFF	TGTGCCAGCAGCCAACGGGACTTTAACACCGGGGAGCTGTTTTTT
TRBV7-3	.	TRBJ2-1	.	CASSLIGAAYNEQFF	TGTGCCAGCAGCTTAATCGGAGCAGCCTACAATGAGCAGTTCTTC
TRBV10-3	.	TRBJ2-7	.	CAITPDRSYEQYF	TGTGCCATCACCCCGGACCGTTCCTACGAGCAGTACTTC
TRBV5-8	.	TRBJ2-6	.	CASSLTLTGSGANVLTF	TGTGCCAGCAGCCTGACCCTAACAGGGTCTGGGGCCAACGTCCTGACTTTC
TRBV6-5	.	TRBJ2-3	.	CASSYAVETDTQYF	TGTGCCAGCAGTTACGCAGTAGAAACAGATACGCAGTATTTT
TRBV6-6	TRBD2	TRBJ2-5	.	CASRSSGGVQYF	TGTGCCAGCAGAAGTAGCGGGGGGGTCCAGTACTTC
TRBV27	.	TRBJ1-6	.	CASSFAFYSYNSPLHF	TGTGCCAGCAGCTTCGCGTTTTACTCCTATAATTCACCCCTCCACTTT
TRBV18	TRBD1	TRBJ1-4	.	CASSIDRVGEKLFF	TGTGCCAGCTCAATTGACAGGGTCGGTGAAAAACTGTTTTTT
TRBV15	TRBD1	TRBJ2-7	.	CATSRGQGISYEQYF	TGTGCCACCAGCAGAGGACAGGGGATCTCCTACGAGCAGTACTTC
TRBV2	TRBD1	TRBJ1-6	.	CASGKQGRDSPLHF	TGTGCCAGCGGGAAACAGGGGCGGGATTCACCCCTCCACTTT
TRBV19	.	TRBJ2-2	.	CASKPVRDDTNIGELFF	TGTGCCAGTAAACCCGTCCGGGACGACACTAATATCGGGGAGCTGTTTTTT
TRBV2	.	TRBJ2-3	.	CARAVGTDTQYF	TGTGCCAGAGCTGTTGGGACAGATACGCAGTATTTT
TRBV5-1	.	TRBJ1-2	.	CASSLEGDYGYTF	TGCGCCAGCAGCTTGGAGGGGGACTATGGCTACACCTTC
TRBV10-3	TRBD1	TRBJ1-4	.	CAISEQGLEKLFF	TGTGCCATCAGTGAACAGGGGCTTGAAAAACTGTTTTTT
TRBV13	.	TRBJ1-5	.	CASSPPHTNSNQPQHF	TGTGCCAGCAGCCCCCCCCACACTAATAGCAATCAGCCCCAGCATTTT
TRBV5-1	.	TRBJ2-6	.	CASSGEGALGANVLTF	TGCGCCAGCTCCGGGGAGGGGGCGTTAGGGGCCAACGTCCTGACTTTC
TRBV18	.	TRBJ1-5	.	CASSAMGNQPQHF	TGTGCCAGCTCGGCCATGGGCAATCAGCCCCAGCATTTT
TRBV30	TRBD2	TRBJ2-4	once	CAWSVKGSGSNIQYF	TGTGCCTGGAGTGTAAAGGGTAGCGGGAGCAACATTCAGTACTTC
TRBV11-2	.	TRBJ2-7	.	CASSLGPQGTYEQYF	TGTGCCAGCAGCTTAGGACCCCAGGGAACCTACGAGCAGTACTTC
TRBV30	TRBD1	TRBJ1-1	.	CAWTGQPNTEAFF	TGTGCCTGGACGGGACAGCCGAACACTGAAGCTTTCTTT
TRBV24-1	TRBD2	TRBJ2-3	.	CATSDLGPSGRGGTQYF	TGTGCCACCAGTGATTTGGGTCCGAGCGGGAGGGGAGGTACGCAGTATTTT
TRBV5-6	TRBD1	TRBJ1-5	.	CASSFGTGQPQHF	TGTGCCAGCAGTTTCGGGACAGGGCAGCCCCAGCATTTT
TRBV7-2	.	TRBJ1-4	.	CASSLGQGGKLFF	TGTGCCAGCAGCTTAGGGCAGGGAGGAAAACTGTTTTTT
TRBV5-1	TRBD2	TRBJ2-3	.	CASSPGLAGTDTQYF	TGCGCCAGCAGCCCGGGACTAGCAGGCACAGATACGCAGTATTTT
TRBV5-4	.	TRBJ1-6	.	CASSATDLNSPLHF	TGTGCCAGCAGCGCGACAGATTTGAATTCACCCCTCCACTTT
TRBV25-1	.	TRBJ1-5	.	CASSGTGGNQPQHF	TGTGCCAGCAGTGGCACCGGGGGAAATCAGCCCCAGCATTTT
TRBV5-1	.	TRBJ2-3	.	CASSPIAGGTDTQYF	TGCGCCAGCAGCCCTATTGCCGGAGGTACAGATACGCAGTATTTT
TRBV6-1	.	TRBJ2-5	.	CASSVGPPGRRETQYF	TGTGCCAGCAGTGTGGGGCCCCCAGGGAGGCGGGAGACCCAGTACTTC
TRBV5-4	.	TRBJ2-3	.	CAGGRRGGSDTQYF	TGTGCCGGAGGAAGGAGGGGGGGATCAGATACGCAGTATTTT
TRBV27	.	TRBJ2-2	.	CASSLAHEGLGELFF	TGTGCCAGCAGTTTAGCCCACGAAGGGCTCGGGGAGCTGTTTTTT
TRBV9	.	TRBJ1-1	.	CASSAAGRGWGTEAFF	TGTGCCAGCAGCGCCGCAGGGAGAGGGTGGGGCACTGAAGCTTTCTTT
TRBV27	TRBD1	TRBJ1-5	.	CASSPGGGQPQHF	TGTGCCAGCAGTCCAGGGGGAGGTCAGCCCCAGCATTTT
TRBV5-6	TRBD2	TRBJ2-1	once	CASSPGLAAGNEQFF	TGTGCCAGCAGCCCGGGACTAGCAGCTGGCAATGAGCAGTTCTTC
TRBV19	.	TRBJ1-5	.	CASRRQTLSNQPQHF	TGTGCCAGTAGGCGCCAGACCCTCAGCAATCAGCCCCAGCATTTT
TRBV6-5	.	TRBJ1-3	.	CASSYIQPGSGNTIYF	TGTGCCAGCAGTTACATCCAGCCAGGCTCTGGAAACACCATATATTTT
TRBV24-1	.	TRBJ1-3	.	CATSGGHSGNTIYF	TGTGCCACCAGTGGGGGTCACTCTGGAAACACCATATATTTT
TRBV10-3	.	TRBJ1-1	.	CAISAQKGGAVNTEAFF	TGTGCCATCAGTGCACAGAAGGGCGGAGCAGTGAACACTGAAGCTTTCTTT
TRBV6-1	TRBD1	TRBJ2-5	.	CASSERLGQGEQTQYF	TGTGCCAGCAGTGAACGATTGGGACAGGGGGAACAGACCCAGTACTTC
TRBV3-1/TRBV3-2	.	TRBJ2-7	few	CASSQDGTLAYEQYF	TGTGCCAGCAGCCAAGACGGGACACTCGCCTACGAGCAGTACTTC
TRBV19	.	TRBJ2-2	.	CASSIRGERTPLNTGELFF	TGTGCCAGTAGTATCAGGGGAGAGAGAACCCCGTTGAACACCGGGGAGCTGTTTTTT
TRBV25-1	.	TRBJ2-2	.	CASRDWTGELFF	TGTGCCAGCAGGGACTGGACCGGGGAGCTGTTTTTT